This T cell receptor beta chain appears in the sequencing data of a study of shared clonotypes between healthy human individuals. Study-level findings and limits: Sorted-subset sequencing, rarefaction showed, was incomplete despite large depth.

CD45RO-negative, CCR7-positively selected cells formed the naive CD8 fraction, excluding terminally differentiated effector memory CD45RA+ cells. The study enrolled healthy HIV-negative adults without recent acute infections or vaccinations as donors. About this clone: What it binds is not known. At one of its ends the junction is not consistent with the germline gene, which may arise from a read error.

TCRdb keeps only in-frame clones here, not all; method: immunoSEQ multiplex PCR. The table includes about 820,000 clones, about 92% detected once. The sequencing input was naive CD8+ T cells sorted from blood. The clonotype comes from a man aged 25 to 45 in good health.

The CDR3 DNA follows: TGTGCTAGCAGCTTAGGGACAGGGCTCTCCTACGAGCAGTACTTC. This sequence encodes CASSLGTGLSYEQYF. This chain uses TRBV7-7 with TRBJ2-7; 9 positions match TRBD1. Germline CDR1 is SSHAT and CDR2 is FNYEAQ (reference sequence). The CDR3 contains 15 residues. Filled out from reference TRBV7-7 and TRBJ2-7, the complete variable domain reads GAGVSQSPRYKVTKRGQDVTLRCDPISSHATLYWYQQALGQGPEFLTYFNYEAQPDKSGLPSDRFSAERPEGSISTLTIQRTEQRDSAMYRCASSLGTGLSYEQYFGPGTRLTVT.